This T cell receptor beta chain was sequenced for a study of OX40 agonist ivuxolimab in advanced cancers. Looking at the study overall: The diagnoses of dose-escalation patients were hepatocellular carcinoma, melanoma, renal cell or head and neck cancer. The study, taken as a whole, reports: On average, CD8+ T cells showed a greater number of expanded clones than CD4+. With doses of 0.1 to 3.0 mg/kg, CD4+ and CD8+ blood T cells had undergone clonal expansion by week 6. Among the lowest peripheral clonal expansion occurred in 0.1-3.0 mg/kg partial responders.

The germline V and J ends were trimmed by 6 bases and 1 base, with 7 bases remaining between them. The CDR3 has 14 residues. CDR1 and CDR2 from the germline V gene are LNHDA and SQIVND (reference sequence). TCRdb's copy holds only in-frame clones and misses some; the assay was immunoSEQ multiplex PCR. This sample carries tens of thousands of clones, 90% of them seen once, and the ten largest clones take about 0.7%. As regards this clone: Its target is unknown. This sample also contains other DNA sequences that code for the same CDR3.

The chain is built from TRBV19 and TRBJ2-6, with a tentative D call TRBD1 (6 bases). The material was CD4+ or CD8+ T cells sorted from blood, obtained in a trial of the OX40 agonist ivuxolimab. The receptor was isolated from an adult with an advanced solid tumor such as melanoma, head and neck, liver or kidney cancer. The CDR3 DNA reads TGTGCCAGTAGACAGGGTTCTGGGGCCAACGTCCTGACTTTC. Its protein product is CASRQGSGANVLTF.